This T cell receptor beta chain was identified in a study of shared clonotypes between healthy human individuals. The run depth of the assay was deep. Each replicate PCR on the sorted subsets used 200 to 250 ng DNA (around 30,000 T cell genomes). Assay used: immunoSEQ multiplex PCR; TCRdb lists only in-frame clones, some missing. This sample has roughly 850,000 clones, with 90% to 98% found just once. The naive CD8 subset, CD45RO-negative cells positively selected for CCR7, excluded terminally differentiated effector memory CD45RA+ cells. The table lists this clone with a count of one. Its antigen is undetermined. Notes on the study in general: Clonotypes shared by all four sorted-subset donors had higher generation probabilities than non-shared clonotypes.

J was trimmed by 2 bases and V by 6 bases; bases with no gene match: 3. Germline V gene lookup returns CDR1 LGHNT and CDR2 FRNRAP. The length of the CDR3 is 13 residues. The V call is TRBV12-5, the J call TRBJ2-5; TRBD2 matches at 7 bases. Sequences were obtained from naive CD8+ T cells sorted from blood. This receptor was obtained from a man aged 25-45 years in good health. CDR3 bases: TGTGCTAGTGGCCCTAGCGGTCAAGAGACCCAGTACTTC. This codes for CASGPSGQETQYF.